These 14 T cell receptor beta chains originate from one sample sequenced in a study of technical replicates of blood from a few donors. Sequenced by immunoSEQ multiplex PCR; TCRdb stores in-frame clones only, minus some. The profile shows about 70,000 clones, around 94% of them singletons. The sequencing sample was made of T cells isolated from PBMCs. The receptors originated from a human donor in good health.

The CDR3 bases are TGTGCCAGCAGTTTAGCGGCCGGGGAGCTGTTTTTT. Translating it yields CASSLAAGELFF. The chain uses TRBV28 and TRBJ2-2; D is uncertain. The CDR3 runs 12 residues. Between the trimmed V and J ends, which lost 2 bases and 6 bases, there was a span of 4 bases. In germline, CDR1 is MDHEN, CDR2 SYDVKM.

The chain combines TRBV7-8 with TRBJ1-5; the match to TRBD1 covers 7 bases. The CDR3 length is 15 residues. V trimming: 3 bases; J trimming: 4 bases; junction bases outside the gene matches: 6. Per the germline V gene, CDR1 is SGHVS and CDR2 is FQNEAQ. In DNA, the CDR3 is TGTGCCAGCAGCTTGCAGACAGGGACGAATCAGCCCCAGCATTTT. This codes for CASSLQTGTNQPQHF.

The CDR3 region has the DNA TGTGCCAGCACCCCTAGGGGGAACACTGAAGCTTTCTTT. It specifies CASTPRGNTEAFF. The chain recombines TRBV5-4 with TRBJ1-1, with D maybe TRBD1 (5 bases). The CDR3 extends over 13 amino acids. Trimming shortened V by 6 bases and J by 1 base, and 10 bases separated the two germline ends. Germline assignment: CDR1 SGHNT and CDR2 YYREEE (reference sequence).

This chain links TRBV28 with TRBJ2-2; TRBD1 aligns across 8 bases. Germline V gene data show CDR1 as MDHEN and CDR2 as SYDVKM. There are 14 residues in the CDR3. The V and J ends lost 4 bases and 3 bases, in that order; junction bases with no gene match: 1. Written as DNA, the CDR3 is TGTGCCAGCAGTTCAGGGGGCGACACCGGGGAGCTGTTTTTT. This codes for CASSSGGDTGELFF.

The chain is built from TRBV18 and TRBJ1-1, with 9 nucleotides matching TRBD1. Germline trimming cut 3 bases from V and 1 base from J; bases unmatched to any gene: 3. Germline assignment: CDR1 KGHSH and CDR2 LQKENI. This CDR3 spans 15 amino acids. CDR3 nucleotides: TGTGCCAGCTCACCCTGGACAGGGGAGAACACTGAAGCTTTCTTT. As protein: CASSPWTGENTEAFF.

This chain uses TRBV4-1 with TRBJ2-5, with D perhaps TRBD1 (6 bases). CDR1 and CDR2 from the germline V gene are MGHRA and YSYEKL. With 0 bases removed from V and 4 bases from J, the gap between germline ends came to 15 bases. CDR3 length equals 16 residues. This CDR3 reads CASSQEGAVRGETQYF. The CDR3, as DNA: TGCGCCAGCAGCCAAGAGGGGGCGGTTCGCGGAGAGACCCAGTACTTC.

This clone appeared once. The rearrangement joins TRBV6-5 to TRBJ2-7, with D possibly TRBD2 on 5 matching bases. Between the trimmed V and J ends, which lost 6 bases and 4 bases, there was a span of 19 bases. In germline, CDR1 is MNHEY, CDR2 SVGAGI. CDR3 length: 15 residues. The DNA for the CDR3 is TGTGCCAGCAGCCCCGCCGAGGGTGTAATTTACGAGCAGTACTTC. It codes for CASSPAEGVIYEQYF.

The chain joins TRBV19 to TRBJ2-5; 8 nucleotides agree with TRBD1. Germline trimming cut 7 bases from V and 4 bases from J; bases unmatched to any gene: 5. This CDR3 is 13 amino acids long. Germline V gives CDR1 LNHDA, CDR2 SQIVND (reference sequence). The CDR3 DNA follows: TGTGCCAGTAACAGGGGGGCTAGAGAGACCCAGTACTTC. As protein: CASNRGARETQYF. Filled out from reference TRBV19 and TRBJ2-5, the complete variable domain reads DGGITQSPKYLFRKEGQNVTLSCEQNLNHDAMYWYRQDPGQGLRLIYYSQIVNDFQKGDIAEGYSVSREKKESFPLTVTSAQKNPTAFYLCASNRGARETQYFGPGTRLLVL.

J is TRBJ2-3 and V is TRBV2, with D unresolved. Germline CDR1 is SNHLY and CDR2 is FYNNEI. Trimming took off 1 base at V and 2 bases at J, with 13 bases between the two ends. This CDR3 is 16 amino acids long. CDR3 sequence: CASSEGTRLVTDTQYF. CDR3 bases: TGTGCCAGCAGTGAAGGAACGCGACTCGTCACAGATACGCAGTATTTT.

V and J are TRBV5-1 and TRBJ1-1; D is unresolved. The V gene lost 8 bases and the J gene lost 3 bases, with 17 bases spanning the gap. Germline lookup yields CDR1 SGHRS and CDR2 YFSETQ. The CDR3 has 14 amino acids. CDR3 in DNA: TGCGCCAGTAAACGAGGAGGAGGAGACACTGAAGCTTTCTTT. Its protein is CASKRGGGDTEAFF.

The genes are TRBV29-1 and TRBJ1-2, with 9 bases aligning to TRBD1. The CDR3 spans 15 residues. After removal of 0 bases from V and 4 bases from J, the junction contained 6 bases not matched to a gene. Germline CDR1 reads SQVTM; CDR2 reads ANQGSEA. The CDR3 spells CSVEEGWTGVYGYTF. CDR3 nucleotides: TGCAGCGTTGAAGAGGGATGGACAGGGGTCTATGGCTACACCTTC.

The chain carries TRBV11-3 and TRBJ1-1; perhaps TRBD1 as D (5 bases). CDR3 length equals 13 residues. The V end was cut by 1 base, the J end by 8 bases, with 11 bases between. CDR1 is SGHNT and CDR2 is YENEEA in the germline V gene. DNA for the CDR3: TGTGCCAGCAGCTTAGTGGGGGGAAGGGAAGCTTTCTTT. Protein product: CASSLVGGREAFF.

This chain uses TRBV27 with TRBJ2-3, with TRBD2 identical over 9 bases. This CDR3 has 14 amino acids. The germline V gene has CDR1 MNHEY and CDR2 SMNVEV (reference sequence). V lost 7 bases to trimming and J lost 6 bases; unmatched junction nucleotides: 8. The CDR3 region has the DNA TGTGCCAGCACCTTAGCGGGAGCGACCGATACGCAGTATTTT. This translates into CASTLAGATDTQYF.

The CDR3 DNA reads as TGTGCCAGCAGTACAGGGGTCTTCTCTGGAAACACCATATATTTT. It yields the protein CASSTGVFSGNTIYF. The genes are TRBV28 and TRBJ1-3, with 7 bases fitting TRBD1. V was clipped by 5 bases and J by 0 bases; unmatched bases: 4. CDR1 and CDR2 (germline): MDHEN, SYDVKM. The length of the CDR3 is 15 residues.